This TCR beta chain is drawn from a study of shared clonotypes between healthy human individuals (dated by TCRdb to the early 2020s). For the wider study: The cohort comprised two women and three men aged 18 to 49 years. For each donor, CD4 naive and CD4 memory were each given three plates, CD8 naive was given two plates, and CD8 memory was given one plate. To estimate repertoire size and how much clonotypes are shared between individuals, the study performed deep sequencing of blood TCR repertoires from a handful of healthy adults. Per donor, leukapheresis produced somewhere between about 0.94 and 9.5 billion PBMCs. To increase sequencing depth and limit assay-specific biases, TCR repertoire library preparation and sequencing were carried out by different laboratories using diverse techniques. What the authors observed across the whole study: Naive subsets generally had larger estimated clonotype richness than memory subsets. Rarefaction of sorted-subset datasets indicated incomplete sequencing despite the large sequencing depth. Across several donors, about 5.2% of naive CD4, approximately 4% of naive CD8, approximately 2.5% of memory CD4, and 0.4% of memory CD8 clonotypes were shared. Because the study included only a small number of donors, the genetic and exposure-history diversity represented was limited. Only blood was sampled, and tissue TCR repertoires likely differ from those in blood. Pairwise subsampling indicated that sequencing depth was expected to affect the degree of clonotype sharing among donors. Higher generation probabilities were observed for clonotypes shared by all four sorted-subset donors than for non-shared clonotypes.

Healthy HIV-negative adults with no recently reported acute infections or vaccinations were included as donors. All donors were Caucasian adults living in Nashville, Tennessee, USA. CD4+ T cells were enriched by magnetic negative selection; naive cells were then positively selected on CD45RA, and the negative fraction formed the memory subset. After blood collection by leukapheresis, PBMCs were isolated using Ficoll-Histopaque density gradient centrifugation and then cryopreserved in the vapor phase of liquid nitrogen. Purity and quantity of every magnetically sorted T cell population were checked by analytical flow cytometry. Each sorted fraction had its genomic DNA isolated and then quantified by UV absorbance on a Nanodrop 2000c. Worth noting for this clone: No antigen is known for it. There are no base qualities to consult, and no much larger clone falls within one base.

Taken from the germline V gene (reference sequence), the CDR1 and CDR2 loops are SEHNR and FQNEAQ. The CDR3 runs 13 residues from the cysteine to the phenylalanine. The sequence is cut down to CDR3 DNA, 39 bases in frame from base 1. From V the trimming removes 11 bases and from J it removes 5 bases, while the gene matches leave 8 bases of the junction unaccounted for. TCR CDR3 regions were amplified from genomic DNA by multiplex PCR using the deep immunoSEQ assay. Genomic DNA extracted from each cell subset was distributed evenly over all wells of several immunoSEQ 96-well plates, and each plate served as one replicate. For sorted subsets, approximately 190 ng genomic DNA, equal to 30,000 or so T cell genomes, was loaded into each replicate PCR. Purified libraries were measured with a Qubit 3.0 fluorometer, size-checked on a Bioanalyzer 2100, and measured again with the KAPA Library Quantification kit. Every immunoSEQ 96-well plate was sequenced on a dedicated single-read 150-cycle Illumina NextSeq 550 flow cell. The published analysis was carried out like this. Because the immunoSEQ output held only junctional sequences and lacked quality scores, the filtering could not match the filtering applied to full-length reads. To assign V/J genes and CDR3, sequences were annotated against IMGT germline references using PyIR, a Python wrapper for IgBLAST v1.9. Reads with weak V/J assignments (E-value above 1e-6), missing CDR3, stop codons, out-of-frame junctions, or ambiguous translated residues were removed. V3J clonotypes were defined by identical inferred V gene, J gene, and CDR3 amino acid sequence. Percentage overlap between repertoires was computed as shared unique clonotypes divided by the size of the smaller repertoire. Repertoire richness was assessed with RTK rarefaction, the Chao1 estimator, and Recon v2.1 estimates of unobserved clonotypes. Generation probabilities were computed with OLGA for all TCRbeta clonotypes obtained by the gDNA method from several donors. TCRdb mirrors the immuneACCESS table, restricted to in-frame sequences. Some clones are absent from its copies; in checked studies, under half trace to an unresolved V gene, and the reason for the others is unknown. From that table come the V and J calls and clone size; the DNA was used to work out D and trimming. This sample gives around 700,000 clones in total; under 80% of them show up just once. The top ten constitute approximately 1.6% of the sample.

The clonotype originates from a woman aged 25 to 39 in good health. The sample taken for sequencing was memory CD4+ T cells sorted from blood. The sample's cell subset or site label, decoded: CD45RA-negative fraction. This chain is built from TRBV7-9 and TRBJ1-1, and TRBD1 aligns with 10 junction nucleotides. The nucleotide sequence is given as TGTGCCGGTGAGACAGGGGGCGGAACTGAAGCTTTCTTT. It encodes CAGETGGGTEAFF.